This T cell receptor (beta chain) was retrieved from a study of blood T cell repertoires in COVID-19. Study in general: T cells, B-cell-depleted T cells, or PBMCs provided the cDNA or gDNA that served as material.

The data were produced by immunoSEQ multiplex PCR, yet TCRdb's version contains in-frame clones alone and is incomplete. In the table there are under 350,000 clones, about nine tenths of which are singletons. The CDR3 covers 16 residues. Sequencing was done on a sample of peripheral blood. The rearrangement uses TRBV21-1 and TRBJ1-5; the table names TRBD1, a call not compared with the DNA. TRBV21-1 is deemed a pseudogene. This receptor was identified in a man aged 50-59 years with acute or convalescent COVID-19. CDR3 DNA sequence: TGTGCCAGCAGCCTCGGAAGGACAGGGAACAATCAGCCCCAGCATTTT. Translation: CASSLGRTGNNQPQHF.